Listed here are 10 T cell receptor beta chains from one sample, sequenced in a study of shared clonotypes between healthy human individuals. Using immunoSEQ multiplex PCR, the repertoire was profiled, and TCRdb retains in-frame clones only, with some absent. The sample lists about 500,000 clones, approximately 77% occurring once. Sequences were obtained from PBMCs. These receptors came from a woman in her thirties or forties in good health. Some clones in this sample may be carry-over from other donors' samples.

To note about this clone: This likely came from a read error, as a far larger clone is one base away. Other DNA sequences in the sample encode the same CDR3. This chain joins TRBV30 and TRBJ2-2; tentative D call: TRBD2 (5 bases). This CDR3 is 12 amino acids long. Germline V lookup: CDR1 GTSNPN, CDR2 SVGIG (reference sequence). The CDR3 sequence: CAWSRDTGELFF. DNA for the CDR3: TGTGCCTGGAGTCGAGACACCGGGGAGCTGTTCTTT.

Notes on this clone: One end of the junction fails to match germline, which may point to a read error. The V and J genes are TRBV14 and TRBJ2-7; possible D gene TRBD1, 5 bases. This CDR3 comprises 13 residues. Germline V gene lookup returns CDR1 SGHDN and CDR2 FVKESK. CDR3 protein: CASSQDIEDIRRF. The DNA of the CDR3 is TGTGCCAGCAGCCAAGATATCGAGGACATCCGCCGCTTC.

This clone was found a few times. This chain uses TRBV5-1 with TRBJ1-1; a weak D match, TRBD1 (5 bases). The CDR3 is made up of 15 amino acids. With 3 bases removed from V and 3 bases from J, the gap between germline ends came to 15 bases. Germline values: CDR1 SGHRS, CDR2 YFSETQ. CDR3 coding DNA: TGCGCCAGCAGCTACGTCAGTGTAGGGGACACTGAAGCTTTCTTT. Encoded protein: CASSYVSVGDTEAFF. Filled out from reference TRBV5-1 and TRBJ1-1, the complete variable domain reads KAGVTQTPRYLIKTRGQQVTLSCSPISGHRSVSWYQQTPGQGLQFLFEYFSETQRNKGNFPGRFSGRQFSNSRSEMNVSTLELGDSALYLCASSYVSVGDTEAFFGQGTRLTVV.

This clone is a singleton in its sample. This chain connects TRBV11-1 to TRBJ2-3; 7 positions match TRBD1. This CDR3 has 14 residues. CDR1 is SGHAT and CDR2 is FQDESV in the germline V gene (reference sequence). After removal of 1 base from V and 6 bases from J, the junction contained 4 bases not matched to a gene. The CDR3 coding sequence is TGTGCCAGCAGCTTAGATAGGGGGCTGGATACGCAGTATTTT. Translating it yields CASSLDRGLDTQYF.

The V and J genes are TRBV27 and TRBJ2-3; D call uncertain. The CDR3 spans 15 residues. V lost 3 bases, J lost 2 bases, and 12 bases lay in between. CDR1 MNHEY and CDR2 SMNVEV come from the germline V gene (reference sequence). The CDR3 nucleotides read TGTGCCAGCAGTTTCGGTCTAGGCAACACAGATACGCAGTATTTT. As protein: CASSFGLGNTDTQYF.

The rearrangement links TRBV11-3 to TRBJ2-2; 8 positions agree with TRBD2. The CDR3 is 18 amino acids. From germline, CDR1 is SGHNT and CDR2 YENEEA. With V trimmed by 1 base and J by 2 bases, 9 bases remained unmatched. CDR3 coding DNA: TGTGCCAGCAGCTTAGGGGGCAGCGGGAGCCTTAACACCGGGGAGCTGTTTTTT. It yields the protein CASSLGGSGSLNTGELFF.

For this clone: The same CDR3 is also encoded by other DNA sequences in this sample. The chain uses TRBV2 and TRBJ2-7; D is unclear. CDR3 length: 11 residues. V was cut by 6 bases and J by 1 base, with 4 bases left in between. Germline V gene lookup returns CDR1 SNHLY and CDR2 FYNNEI. The CDR3 reads CASSYSYEQYF. In DNA form, the CDR3 reads TGTGCCAGCAGCTATTCCTACGAGCAGTACTTC. The full variable domain, rest sourced from reference TRBV2 and TRBJ2-7, is EPEVTQTPSHQVTQMGQEVILRCVPISNHLYFYWYRQILGQKVEFLVSFYNNEISEKSEIFDDQFSVERPDGSNFTLKIRSTKLEDSAMYFCASSYSYEQYFGPGTRLTVT.

The rearrangement joins TRBV28 to TRBJ2-4; the D gene is possibly TRBD1 (5 bases). Between the trimmed V and J ends, which lost 7 bases and 9 bases, there was a span of 19 bases. CDR3 size: 14 residues. The germline gives CDR1 MDHEN, CDR2 SYDVKM. CDR3 protein: CASIEDTFVGIQYF. The CDR3 nucleotides are TGTGCCAGCATCGAGGACACTTTTGTGGGCATTCAGTACTTC.

J is TRBJ2-1 and V is TRBV15; D is undetermined. Germline CDR1 reads LNHNV; CDR2 reads YYDKDF (reference sequence). The CDR3 contains 13 residues. V shed 3 bases and J shed 4 bases, with 7 bases lying between them. The CDR3 loop is CATSRDGYNEQFF. DNA of the CDR3: TGTGCCACCAGCAGGGACGGATACAATGAGCAGTTCTTC.

V and J are TRBV14 and TRBJ2-5; no clear D gene. This CDR3 is 12 amino acids long. Trimming took 2 bases from V and 0 from J, leaving 1 base between them. The V gene's germline CDR1 is SGHDN and CDR2 FVKESK. DNA for the CDR3: TGTGCCAGCAGCCAACACCAAGAGACCCAGTACTTC. This translates into CASSQHQETQYF.